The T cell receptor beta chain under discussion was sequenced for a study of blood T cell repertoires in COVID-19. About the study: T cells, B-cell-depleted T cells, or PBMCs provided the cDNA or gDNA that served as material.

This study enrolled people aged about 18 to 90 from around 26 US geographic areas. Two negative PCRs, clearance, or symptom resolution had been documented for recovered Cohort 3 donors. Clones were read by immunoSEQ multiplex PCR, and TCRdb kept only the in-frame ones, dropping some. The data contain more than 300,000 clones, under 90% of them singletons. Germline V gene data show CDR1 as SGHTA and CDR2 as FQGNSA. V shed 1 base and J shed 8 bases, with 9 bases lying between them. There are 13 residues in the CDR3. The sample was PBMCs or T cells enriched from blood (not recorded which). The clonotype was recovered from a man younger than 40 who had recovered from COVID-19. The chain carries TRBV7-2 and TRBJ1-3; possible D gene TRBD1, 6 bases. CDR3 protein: CASSLVQGDTIYF. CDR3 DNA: TGTGCCAGCAGCTTAGTACAGGGTGACACCATATATTTT.